Listed below are T cell receptor beta chains from one sample, sequenced in a study of blood T cell repertoires in COVID-19. Repertoires were generated with immunoSEQ multiplex PCR, while TCRdb's copy carries only in-frame clones and drops some. The sample includes approximately 200,000 clones, about nine tenths seen only once; the top ten take roughly 4%. The sample taken for sequencing was peripheral blood. These receptors were taken from a woman aged 25 to 39 with acute or convalescent COVID-19. CDR3s include the opening cysteine and the closing phenylalanine or tryptophan. The D gene is left open where the match is weak. A clone size is listed for some rows: how often the clone was seen (once, few, many), or a class if it is expanded.

clone_size j_call v_call d_call cdr3_nt cdr3_aa
. TRBJ2-2 TRBV5-1 TRBD1 TGCGCCAGCAGAGCAGGACAGGGGACCGGGGAGCTGTTTTTT CASRAGQGTGELFF
. TRBJ1-1 TRBV5-1 . TGCGCCAGCGGCGGGCCGGGGGACACTGAAGCTTTCTTT CASGGPGDTEAFF
. TRBJ2-2 TRBV23-1 . TGCGCCAGCAAGCCCCGAGGGGAGCTGTTTTTT CASKPRGELFF
. TRBJ2-3 TRBV6-2/TRBV6-3 TRBD1 TGTGCCAGCAGTTCCCTGGTGAGGGGGCTAAGCACAGATACGCAGTATTTT CASSSLVRGLSTDTQYF
. TRBJ2-3 TRBV5-4 TRBD2 TGTGCCACCTCGGGGACGTTAGCGGGAGGGGCAGATACGCAGTATTTT CATSGTLAGGADTQYF
. TRBJ1-5 TRBV6-5 . TGTGCCAGCAGTTACGATAGGGAGCGCCAGCCCCAGCATTTT CASSYDRERQPQHF
. TRBJ2-1 TRBV4-1 . TGCGCCAGCAGCCAGAACCACAGGGGGGGGATCTACAATGAGCAGTTCTTC CASSQNHRGGIYNEQFF
. TRBJ2-1 TRBV7-2 TRBD2 TGTGCCAGCAGCTTATTGCGGGAGGGACGGCATGAGCAGTTCTTC CASSLLREGRHEQFF
. TRBJ1-6 TRBV7-8 . TGTGCCAGCAGCTTAGCGGGGGCCGCCTATAATTCACCCCTCCACTTT CASSLAGAAYNSPLHF
few TRBJ1-2 TRBV19 . TGTGCCAGTAGTATTAATCCGGGTGTGGATGGCTACACCTTC CASSINPGVDGYTF
. TRBJ1-1 TRBV6-5 . TGTGCCAGTGGTAAAGGGAGTTCCGGAGCTTTCTTT CASGKGSSGAFF
. TRBJ2-7 TRBV30 TRBD2 TGTGCCTGGAGTCCCCAGCGGGAGGAGCAGTACTTC CAWSPQREEQYF
. TRBJ2-1 TRBV11-3 . TGTGCCAGCACAAAGAGTAGTGAGCAGTTCTTC CASTKSSEQFF